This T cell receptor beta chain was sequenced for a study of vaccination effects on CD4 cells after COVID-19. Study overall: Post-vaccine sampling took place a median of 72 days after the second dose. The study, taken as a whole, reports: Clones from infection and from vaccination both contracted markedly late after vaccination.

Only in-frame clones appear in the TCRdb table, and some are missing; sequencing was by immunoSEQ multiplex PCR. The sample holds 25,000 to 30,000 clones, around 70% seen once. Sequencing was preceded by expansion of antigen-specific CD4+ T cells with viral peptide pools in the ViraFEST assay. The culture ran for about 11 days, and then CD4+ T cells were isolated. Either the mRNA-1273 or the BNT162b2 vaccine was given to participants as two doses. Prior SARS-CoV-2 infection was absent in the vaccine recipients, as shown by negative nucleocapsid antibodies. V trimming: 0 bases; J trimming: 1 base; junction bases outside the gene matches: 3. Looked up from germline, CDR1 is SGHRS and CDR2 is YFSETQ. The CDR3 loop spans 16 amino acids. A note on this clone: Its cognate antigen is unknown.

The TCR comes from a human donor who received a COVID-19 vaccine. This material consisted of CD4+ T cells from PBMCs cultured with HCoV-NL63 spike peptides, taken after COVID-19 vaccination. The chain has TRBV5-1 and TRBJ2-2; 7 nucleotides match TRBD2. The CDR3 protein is CASSLAGGGNTGELFF. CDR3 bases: TGCGCCAGCAGCTTGGCCGGCGGGGGGAACACCGGGGAGCTGTTTTTT.